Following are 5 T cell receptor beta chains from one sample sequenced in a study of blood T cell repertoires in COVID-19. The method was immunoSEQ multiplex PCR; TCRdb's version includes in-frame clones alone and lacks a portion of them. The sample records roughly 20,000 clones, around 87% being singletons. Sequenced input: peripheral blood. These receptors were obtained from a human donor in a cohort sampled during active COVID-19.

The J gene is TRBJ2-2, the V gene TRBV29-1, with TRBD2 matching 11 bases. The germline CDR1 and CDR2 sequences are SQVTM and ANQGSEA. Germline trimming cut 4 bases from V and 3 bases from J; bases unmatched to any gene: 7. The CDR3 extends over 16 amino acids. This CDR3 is CSVATSGSPHTGELFF. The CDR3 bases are TGCAGCGTTGCCACTAGCGGGAGTCCCCACACCGGGGAGCTGTTTTTT.

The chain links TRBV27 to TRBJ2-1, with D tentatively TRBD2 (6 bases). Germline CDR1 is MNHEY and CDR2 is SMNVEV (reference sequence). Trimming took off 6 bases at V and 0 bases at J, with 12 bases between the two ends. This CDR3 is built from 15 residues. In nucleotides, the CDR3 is TGTGCCAGCAGGGGGGGTTATGGCTCCTACAATGAGCAGTTCTTC. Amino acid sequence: CASRGGYGSYNEQFF.

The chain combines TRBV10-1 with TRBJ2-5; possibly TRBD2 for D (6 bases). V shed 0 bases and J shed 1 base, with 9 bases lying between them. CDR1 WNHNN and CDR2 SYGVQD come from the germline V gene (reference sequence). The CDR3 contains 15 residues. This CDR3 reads CASSESSGVQETQYF. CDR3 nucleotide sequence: TGCGCCAGCAGTGAGTCTAGCGGAGTCCAAGAGACCCAGTACTTC.

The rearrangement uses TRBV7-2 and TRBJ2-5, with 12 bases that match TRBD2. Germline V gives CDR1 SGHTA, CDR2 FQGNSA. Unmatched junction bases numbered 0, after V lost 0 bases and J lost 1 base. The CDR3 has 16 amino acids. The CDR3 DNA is TGTGCCAGCAGCTTAGCACTAGCGGGAGGCCAAGAGACCCAGTACTTC. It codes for CASSLALAGGQETQYF.

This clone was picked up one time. The CDR3 nucleotides read TGTGCCACCACCCCTGAAACAGTATCCTACGAGCAGTACTTC. Protein sequence: CATTPETVSYEQYF. The chain is built from TRBV28 and TRBJ2-7; the D is unclear. Per the germline V gene, CDR1 is MDHEN and CDR2 is SYDVKM. V shed 10 bases and J shed 1 base, with 17 bases lying between them. This CDR3 region has 14 residues.